What follows describes a single T cell receptor (beta chain). The antigen it binds to is not known. There are no base qualities to consult, and no much larger clone falls within one base. Reading from cysteine to phenylalanine, the CDR3 counts 14 amino acids. Only the CDR3 DNA is retained, 42 bases long and in frame from the first base. V is shortened by 0 bases, J by 4 bases, and the region joining them spans 12 bases. The germline V gene provides CDR1 SQVTM and CDR2 ANQGSEA. Libraries came from the immunoSEQ multiplex PCR assay. The deep sequencing platform assayed approximately 10^5 TCR templates per sample. Genomic DNA extracted from sorted T cells was the material used for TCRbeta CDR3 sequencing. Per the source publication's procedure: The R programming language was used for clonal analysis of the TCRbeta CDR3 data. Alloreactive CD4+ and CD8+ clones were defined by comparing unstimulated samples with post-reaction CFSE-low samples. By matching sequences to the repertoires of sorted unstimulated Treg and non-Treg cells, each alloreactive CD4+ clone was assigned a regulatory or non-regulatory origin. TCRdb obtained this table from immuneACCESS and retained in-frame rearrangements with V and J assigned. These tables miss some clones; where compared with another copy, unresolved V genes account for less than half of the shortfall, and the remainder is unexplained. V, J and clone size were drawn from that table, and D and trimming were deduced from the DNA. This sample is represented by 85,000 or so clones; roughly 94% of them were singletons. The ten biggest clones cover around 18% of the sample.

This entry is derived from a study of siplizumab effects on memory and regulatory T cells (dated by TCRdb to the late 2010s). For the wider study: The effect of the anti-CD2 antibody siplizumab on alloreactive T-cell subsets was examined in allogeneic mixed lymphocyte reactions constructed from human PBMCs. Points the paper makes about the study in general: Of the alloreactive CD4+ clones that could be mapped, the Treg-derived share averaged roughly 73% with siplizumab compared with about 25% in control reactions. Siplizumab significantly lowered the cumulative frequency of alloreactive sequences that could be traced to unstimulated CD4+ memory T cells. Unstimulated naive T cells appeared more diverse than memory T cells, and naive cells seemed to contribute substantially to the alloresponse. For roughly 80-97% of proliferating CD4+ or CD8+ clones, no naive or memory phenotype could be assigned. Because sequences below about 10^-5 frequency were poorly captured, only a minor fraction of alloreactive clones could be mapped to unstimulated subsets. The suppressive function of proliferating Tregs from siplizumab cultures was not functionally confirmed.

Sorted unstimulated T cells and proliferating T cells recovered from mixed lymphocyte reactions underwent TCRbeta CDR3 sequencing. Fresh whole blood from about ten HLA-typed healthy donors served as the source for isolating PBMCs. Material for sequencing was CD8+ T cells sorted from blood. The chain uses TRBV29-1 and TRBJ1-1; the D gene assignment is ambiguous. This sequence was found in a human donor in good health. The DNA sequence is as follows: TGCAGCGTTGAAGAGATGACACCGCTCACTGAAGCTTTCTTT. Its protein product is CSVEEMTPLTEAFF.